What follows are 29 T cell receptor beta chains derived from one specimen sequenced in a study of CD8+ T cells in alopecia areata. RNA extraction was followed by reverse transcription into cDNA, which acted as the sequencing template. Using immunoSEQ multiplex PCR, the repertoire was profiled, and TCRdb retains in-frame clones only, with some absent. The sample includes approximately 110,000 clones, none of them occurring once. Sequencing input: lesional skin. The receptor source for this set is a C3H/HeJ mouse with alopecia areata. The mice in this strain carry MHC haplotype H2-k.

A remark on this clone: Gene and germline names: mouse. Read coverage stops 4 residues before the CDR3 terminus; the germline J gene supplies the remainder. The chain links TRBV19 to TRBJ2-7; TRBD2 matches 10 bases. The germline V gene has CDR1 FNHDT and CDR2 SITEND (reference sequence). The junction had 6 bases not matched to a gene; V was cut back by 3 bases and J by 3 bases. The CDR3 contains 15 residues. The covered CDR3 bases are TGTGCCAGCAGTAGCCCGGGACTGGGGCACTAT. Translating gives CASSSPGLGHY. The entire CDR3 protein reads CASSSPGLGHYEQYF.

Note on this clone: Mouse names are used for the genes. The read stops 4 residues short of the end of the CDR3; the missing end is completed from the germline J gene. The chain recombines TRBV17 with TRBJ2-1, with TRBD1 identical over 9 bases. This CDR3 has 16 residues. Germline values: CDR1 MNHDT, CDR2 YYDKIL. The CDR3 spells CASSRDEGTGRAEQFF. The covered CDR3 bases are TGTGCTAGCAGTAGAGATGAAGGGACAGGGAGAGCT. The whole variable domain, remainder taken from reference TRBV17 and TRBJ2-1, is DTTVKQNPRYKLARVGKPVNLICSQTMNHDTMYWYQKKPNQAPKLLLFYYDKILNREADTFEKFQSSRPNNSFCSLYIGSAGLEYSAMYLCASSRDEGTGRAEQFFGPGTRLTVL.

A remark on this clone: Gene labels here are mouse ones. The CDR3 is cut off 4 residues early in the read; its end comes from the germline J gene. The chain has TRBV19 and TRBJ2-3, with 9 bases aligning to TRBD1. Germline trimming cut 5 bases from V and 3 bases from J; bases unmatched to any gene: 7. Germline assignment: CDR1 FNHDT and CDR2 SITEND (reference sequence). The CDR3 consists of 15 residues. This CDR3 reads CASRPFDRGAETLYF. CDR3 DNA (partial): TGTGCCAGCAGGCCCTTCGACAGGGGGGCAGAA.

This clone was counted only a few times. Gene names refer to mouse genes. The read ends 4 residues early relative to the CDR3; the germline J gene fills the gap. This chain links TRBV13-3 with TRBJ2-4; 11 positions agree with TRBD2. V shed 4 bases, J shed 1 base, and the junction held 11 bases outside the gene matches. In germline, CDR1 is NNHDY, CDR2 SYVADS. The CDR3 runs to 18 residues. CDR3 DNA, as far as it was read: TGTGCCAGCAGTCCGACTCTATCGGGACTGGGGGGTCAAAAC. This gives the protein CASSPTLSGLGGQN. The full-length CDR3 reads as CASSPTLSGLGGQNTLYF.

This clone was counted a few times. Gene names and germline refer to mouse. The CDR3 end lies 4 residues beyond the end of the read and is filled in from the germline J gene. The chain employs TRBV19 and TRBJ2-1; the match to TRBD2 covers 12 bases. Per the germline V gene, CDR1 is FNHDT and CDR2 is SITEND (reference sequence). The CDR3 consists of 15 residues. CDR3 residues: CASSLGTGGMTEQFF. CDR3 DNA (partial): TGTGCCAGCAGCCTAGGGACTGGGGGGATGACT.

Details on this clone: The TCRdb protein and the DNA translation do not line up at residue 13; the protein shown here was made by translating the DNA. Genes and germline are mouse. The sequenced fragment ends 3 residues before the CDR3 boundary, so the rest is inferred from the germline J gene. The V and J genes are TRBV1 and TRBJ1-3; D gene ambiguous. The CDR3 loop spans 16 amino acids. Germline assignment: CDR1 NSQYPW and CDR2 LRSPGD (reference sequence). Trimming pared 1 base from V and 0 bases from J, leaving 10 bases between. The sequenced part of the CDR3 DNA is TGCACCTGCAGTGCAGGGGGTCTCTATTCTGGAAATACG. This encodes CTCSAGGLYSGNT. The whole CDR3 reads CTCSAGGLYSGNTLYF.

This clone came up a few times. Gene labels here are mouse ones. The read ends 4 residues shy of where the CDR3 ends; the end is completed using the germline J gene. The chain recombines TRBV1 with TRBJ2-7; 9 bases agree with TRBD2. The length of the CDR3 is 16 residues. V trimming: 0 bases; J trimming: 3 bases; junction bases outside the gene matches: 6. The germline gives CDR1 NSQYPW, CDR2 LRSPGD (reference sequence). The part of the CDR3 DNA that was read is TGCACCTGCAGTGCAGATCTGGGGGGGGCGGGCTAT. It is translated as CTCSADLGGAGY. The CDR3 as a whole reads CTCSADLGGAGYEQYF.

This clone has just a few counts. Gene names and germline match the mouse. The read terminates 4 residues before the CDR3 end, so the remaining end is supplied by the germline J gene. This chain uses TRBV13-3 with TRBJ2-5; 7 nucleotides agree with TRBD2. Losses at the gene ends were 0 bases for V and 2 bases for J; bases not matched to a gene: 3. The germline V gene encodes CDR1 NNHDY and CDR2 SYVADS. CDR3 length: 15 residues. The covered CDR3 bases are TGTGCCAGCAGTGATGTACTGGGGTTCCAAGAC. Residues: CASSDVLGFQD. The complete CDR3 sequence is CASSDVLGFQDTQYF.

For this clone: The genes and germline here are from mouse. The read falls 4 residues short of the CDR3 end, and the missing part is taken from the germline J gene. V and J are TRBV19 and TRBJ1-1; 7 nucleotides line up with TRBD1. Trimming at V came to 2 bases and at J to 4 bases, leaving 5 bases not matched to a gene. The CDR3 is 14 amino acids. Germline CDR1 and CDR2: FNHDT and SITEND (reference sequence). CDR3 DNA, as far as it was read: TGTGCCAGCAGTATTCCACAGGGGAGCACA. Protein sequence: CASSIPQGST. The entire CDR3 sequence reads CASSIPQGSTEVFF.

This clone was seen only a few times. Genes and germline are mouse. The read gets to within 4 residues of the CDR3 end, and the germline J gene fills in the rest. This sequence joins TRBV29 and TRBJ2-7; D is unresolved. The CDR3 is made up of 12 amino acids. Trimming removed 6 bases from V and 0 bases from J, with 6 bases in between. Per the germline V gene, CDR1 is MSHET and CDR2 is SYDVDS. Incomplete CDR3 DNA: TGTGCTAGCAGACAGCCCTCCTAT. Residues: CASRQPSY. The full CDR3 is CASRQPSYEQYF.

Many counts were recorded for this clone. Genes here carry mouse names. The CDR3 end is not reached by the read, which stops 4 residues before it; the germline J gene fills it in. The chain has TRBV13-3 and TRBJ2-2; unclear D gene. V gave up 6 bases and J gave up 1 base, with 7 bases separating them. CDR1 is NNHDY, CDR2 SYVADS, per germline. This CDR3 has 13 amino acids. The CDR3 protein is CASTPQNTGQLYF. CDR3 DNA (partial): TGTGCCAGCACCCCCCAAAACACCGGG.

This clone appeared a few times. These gene names are mouse names. The read comes to an end 4 residues before the CDR3 does, leaving the germline J gene to fill in the end. The V and J genes are TRBV19 and TRBJ2-1; 8 bases match TRBD2. The CDR3 covers 16 residues. V gave up 2 bases and J gave up 1 base; unmatched junction bases: 5. Germline loops: CDR1 FNHDT, CDR2 SITEND (reference sequence). The covered CDR3 bases are TGTGCCAGCAGTATCGAGGCTGGGGGGAACTATGCT. Protein sequence: CASSIEAGGNYA. The whole CDR3 protein reads CASSIEAGGNYAEQFF.

This clone came up many times. Gene and germline names: mouse. The read gets to within 4 residues of the CDR3 end, and the germline J gene fills in the rest. This chain links TRBV13-3 with TRBJ2-7, with TRBD2 identical over 9 bases. Trimming at V came to 3 bases and at J to 0 bases, leaving 7 bases not matched to a gene. The germline gives CDR1 NNHDY, CDR2 SYVADS. This CDR3 is built from 16 residues. The CDR3 region is CASSVTTGGSSYEQYF. The DNA read from the CDR3 is TGTGCCAGCAGTGTTACGACTGGGGGCAGCTCCTAT.

This clone was recorded a few times. Gene names and germline match the mouse. The read terminates 4 residues before the CDR3 end, so the remaining end is supplied by the germline J gene. The chain combines TRBV1 with TRBJ1-1, with TRBD1 matching 9 bases. CDR3 length equals 15 residues. V lost 4 bases and J lost 3; bases outside the gene matches: 6. Germline CDR1 NSQYPW, CDR2 LRSPGD (reference sequence). This CDR3 is CTCSGRQGVHTEVFF. The part of the CDR3 DNA that was read is TGCACCTGCAGTGGGAGACAGGGGGTACACACA.

Concerning this clone: Gene and germline names: mouse. The CDR3 loop is CASGDWGGNERLFF. Partial CDR3 DNA: TGTGCCAGCGGTGATTGGGGTGGCAACGAA. The rearrangement links TRBV13-2 to TRBJ1-4; unclear D gene. The missing CDR3 end, 4 residues past where the read stops, is filled in from the germline J gene. This CDR3 is 14 amino acids long. Germline values: CDR1 NNHNN, CDR2 SYGAGS (reference sequence). Deletions cut 1 base from V and 4 bases from J, with 8 bases between.

This clone was seen a handful of times. Gene names are the mouse ones. The CDR3 is cut off 4 residues early in the read; its end comes from the germline J gene. This chain connects TRBV19 to TRBJ2-1; 11 nucleotides agree with TRBD1. The CDR3 spans 15 residues. CDR1 is FNHDT and CDR2 is SITEND in the germline V gene (reference sequence). Losses at the gene ends were 4 bases for V and 5 bases for J; bases not matched to a gene: 5. The CDR3 protein is CASSLGTGGDAEQFF. The CDR3 bases that were read are TGTGCCAGCAGTCTTGGGACAGGGGGAGATGCT.

This clone was counted between two and nine times. All gene names here are mouse names. The read gets to within 4 residues of the CDR3 end, and the germline J gene fills in the rest. The gene calls are TRBV1 and TRBJ1-4; D is unresolved. In germline, CDR1 is NSQYPW, CDR2 LRSPGD (reference sequence). The CDR3 totals 15 residues. V dropped 1 base and J dropped 0 bases, with 6 bases sitting between them. CDR3 DNA (partial): TGCACCTGCAGTGCAGTGCCTGTTTCCAACGAA. Its translation: CTCSAVPVSNE. Given in full, the CDR3 is CTCSAVPVSNERLFF.

On this clone itself: Gene names denote mouse genes. The read halts 4 residues ahead of the CDR3 end, with the missing end drawn from the germline J gene. The chain carries TRBV13-1 and TRBJ2-5; D is possibly TRBD1 (5 bases). V gave up 2 bases and J gave up 3 bases, with 7 bases separating them. The CDR3 covers 13 residues. Per the germline V gene, CDR1 is NSHNY and CDR2 is SYGAGN. The CDR3 DNA, read in part, is TGTGCCAGCAGTGACTACAGGCAAGAC. Translation gives CASSDYRQD. The full CDR3 protein is CASSDYRQDTQYF.

Of note for this clone: Gene names follow the mouse nomenclature. The read terminates 4 residues before the CDR3 end, so the remaining end is supplied by the germline J gene. This chain uses TRBV13-1 with TRBJ2-5; 7 nucleotides align to TRBD1. The CDR3 totals 15 residues. V shed 2 bases and J 1 base; nucleotides not matched to a gene: 4. The germline V gene has CDR1 NSHNY and CDR2 SYGAGN. The DNA read from the CDR3 is TGTGCCAGCAGTGACCCCGGGACAGACCAAGAC. Protein sequence: CASSDPGTDQD. The CDR3 reads in full as CASSDPGTDQDTQYF.

A remark on this clone: Genes and germline come from the mouse. The CDR3 end lies 4 residues beyond the end of the read and is filled in from the germline J gene. This chain links TRBV31 with TRBJ2-4, with 12 bases fitting TRBD2. The CDR3 spans 16 residues. The V gene end was trimmed by 2 bases and the J gene end by 1 base; junction bases not matched to a gene: 4. Germline values: CDR1 GKSSPN, CDR2 SITVG. The CDR3 reads CAWSTGLGGRQNTLYF. The sequenced part of the CDR3 DNA is TGTGCCTGGAGTACGGGACTGGGGGGTCGTCAAAAC.

There are many counts of this clone. The DNA translation disagrees with the TCRdb protein at residue 13, so the protein in this description comes from the DNA. The genes and germline here are from mouse. The CDR3 end falls 3 residues outside the read, so it is completed with the germline J gene. The rearrangement links TRBV1 to TRBJ1-6, with 9 bases lining up with TRBD1. TRBJ1-6 is given ORF status, its function remaining uncertain. Germline V lookup: CDR1 NSQYPW, CDR2 LRSPGD (reference sequence). The CDR3 extends over 16 amino acids. J was trimmed by 4 bases and V by 0 bases; bases with no gene match: 1. CDR3 region: CTCSADGTGYNSPLYF. The CDR3 DNA, read in part, is TGCACCTGCAGTGCAGATGGGACAGGGTATAATTCGCCC.

This clone was seen a few times. Germline and genes here are mouse. The CDR3 end lies 4 residues beyond the end of the read and is filled in from the germline J gene. V and J are TRBV13-3 and TRBJ1-4; D possibly corresponds to TRBD1 (6 bases). V lost 2 bases and J lost 3, with 14 bases in between. The CDR3 is made up of 16 amino acids. CDR1 is NNHDY, CDR2 SYVADS, per germline. The CDR3 DNA, read in part, is TGTGCCAGCAGTGAACCCGGGACAACCACCAACGAA. This codes for CASSEPGTTTNE. The full CDR3 sequence reads CASSEPGTTTNERLFF.

In its sample, this clone was seen a few times. Gene names refer to mouse genes. From the germline J gene comes the end of the CDR3, since the read stops 4 residues before it. V is TRBV5 and J is TRBJ1-1; D unclear. The length of the CDR3 is 13 residues. The V end was cut by 4 bases, the J end by 2 bases, with 8 bases between. Germline assignment: CDR1 LGHNA and CDR2 YNLKQL (reference sequence). CDR3 sequence reads: CASSPQINTEVFF. CDR3 DNA, as far as it was read: TGTGCCAGCAGCCCCCAAATTAACACA.

Of note for this clone: The listed genes are named as in mouse. The read finishes 4 residues shy of the CDR3 end, and the germline J gene is used to complete it. The chain employs TRBV13-3 and TRBJ1-1; 8 bases line up with TRBD1. CDR1 is NNHDY and CDR2 is SYVADS in the germline V gene. V lost 3 bases and J lost 4; bases outside the gene matches: 5. The CDR3 spans 14 residues. Partial CDR3 DNA: TGTGCCAGCAGTGCCACAGGGGGTGGCACA. This gives the protein CASSATGGGT. The whole CDR3 protein reads CASSATGGGTEVFF.

This clone was observed a handful of times. Here the gene names and germline are mouse. The observed sequence ends 4 residues before the CDR3 terminus, with the missing tail filled in from the germline J gene. The chain is built from TRBV31 and TRBJ2-4, with 7 bases lining up with TRBD2. This CDR3 has 13 amino acids. With V trimmed by 3 bases and J by 2 bases, 2 bases remained unmatched. The germline V gene has CDR1 GKSSPN and CDR2 SITVG. This chain's CDR3 is CAWSTGVQNTLYF. The CDR3 DNA, read in part, is TGTGCCTGGAGCACTGGGGTTCAAAAC.

This clone has just a few counts. Here the gene names and germline are mouse. The read ends 4 residues before the CDR3 terminus; that terminus is restored from the germline J gene. V gene TRBV13-3 combines with J gene TRBJ2-7, with 11 bases lining up with TRBD2. Germline lookup yields CDR1 NNHDY and CDR2 SYVADS. The CDR3 length is 15 residues. CDR3 residues: CASSGGTGGVYEQYF. The CDR3 bases that were read are TGTGCCAGCAGTGGGGGGACTGGGGGTGTATAT.

As to this clone: At residue 13, the translated DNA and the protein in TCRdb do not agree; the protein given here is derived from the DNA. Each gene name is a mouse one. The sequenced part of the CDR3 DNA is TGTGCCAGCAGTGATGAGGGGGCGTCTTCTGGAAATACG. Encoded protein: CASSDEGASSGNT. The full CDR3 sequence reads CASSDEGASSGNTLYF. J is TRBJ1-3 and V is TRBV13-3, with 7 bases that match TRBD1. The read terminates 3 residues before the CDR3 end, so the remaining end is supplied by the germline J gene. With V trimmed by 0 bases and J by 0 bases, 3 bases remained unmatched. Germline lookup yields CDR1 NNHDY and CDR2 SYVADS. The CDR3 runs to 16 residues.

Notes on this clone: The genes are named according to mouse. The CDR3 is cut off 4 residues early in the read; its end comes from the germline J gene. This chain uses TRBV13-3 with TRBJ2-3, with 10 nucleotides matching TRBD1. The germline V gene has CDR1 NNHDY and CDR2 SYVADS. The ends lost 5 bases at V and 1 base at J; junction bases unmatched: 7. The CDR3 extends over 16 amino acids. The sequenced CDR3 bases are TGTGCCAGCAGCGCGGGACAGGGGAAAGGTGCAGAA. This gives the protein CASSAGQGKGAE. The whole CDR3 is CASSAGQGKGAETLYF.

Note on this clone: Gene and germline names: mouse. The CDR3 end lies 4 residues beyond the end of the read and is filled in from the germline J gene. The chain has TRBV19 and TRBJ1-4; a weak D match, TRBD1 (5 bases). V lost 0 bases to trimming and J lost 6 bases, with 12 bases between them. This CDR3 spans 15 amino acids. CDR1 FNHDT and CDR2 SITEND come from the germline V gene (reference sequence). The DNA read from the CDR3 is TGTGCCAGCAGTATAGACGCCAGGGAGGACGAA. Translating gives CASSIDAREDE. The entire CDR3 protein is CASSIDAREDERLFF.